The 27 T cell receptor beta chains below all came from one sample that was sequenced in a study of CD8 T cells in Susac syndrome. Roughly 0.45 to 1 ug RNA was reverse transcribed with random hexamers. TCRdb re-called the immunoSEQ multiplex PCR reads with MiXCR, one entry per CDR3 protein. The sample has some 150,000 distinct CDR3 sequences, about 94% seen once. The specimen sequenced was CD8+ T cells from PBMCs. These receptors came from a human donor with multiple sclerosis.

The V gene is TRBV15, the J gene TRBJ1-2; no definite D call. CDR1 and CDR2 (germline): LNHNV, YYDKDF (reference sequence). Trimming took off 3 bases at V and 4 bases at J, with 12 bases between the two ends. The CDR3 loop spans 14 amino acids. This chain's CDR3 is CATSSGFGIYGYTF. In nucleotides, the CDR3 is TGTGCCACCAGCAGCGGTTTCGGCATCTATGGCTACACCTTC.

The chain carries TRBV30 and TRBJ1-2; D gene unclear. The V gene lost 3 bases and the J gene lost 6 bases, with 8 bases spanning the gap. Germline V gene sequence: CDR1 GTSNPN, CDR2 SVGIG (reference sequence). The CDR3 is 11 amino acids. CDR3 bases: TGTGCCTGGAGGGTACTGAATGGCTACACCTTC. This encodes CAWRVLNGYTF.

This sequence joins TRBV9 and TRBJ2-4, with TRBD2 matching over 7 bases. Germline CDR1 is SGDLS and CDR2 is YYNGEE. The CDR3 is 12 amino acids. V was pared by 3 bases and J by 7 bases, with 1 base of the junction left unmatched. The CDR3 is CASSGEGNIQYF. CDR3 bases: TGTGCCAGCAGCGGGGAGGGGAACATTCAGTACTTC.

This chain connects TRBV4-1 to TRBJ2-7; D could derive from TRBD1 or TRBD2 (5 bases each). CDR3 length: 16 amino acids. V was trimmed by 1 base and J by 2 bases, leaving 15 bases between them. CDR1 and CDR2 (germline): MGHRA, YSYEKL. Here the CDR3 DNA reads TGCGCCAGCAGCCAAGGGGGACCAGCGGCTACCTACGAGCAGTACTTC. It yields the protein CASSQGGPAATYEQYF.

The V and J genes are TRBV7-9 and TRBJ2-1; 9 bases are a match to TRBD2. Germline-derived CDR1 and CDR2 are SEHNR and FQNEAQ (reference sequence). V shed 4 bases and J 9 bases; nucleotides not matched to a gene: 16. The CDR3 covers 17 residues. CDR3 amino acids: CASSYSGASGMRGEQFF. DNA for the CDR3: TGTGCCAGCAGCTACTCGGGGGCTAGCGGGATGAGGGGTGAGCAGTTCTTC.

The count of this clonotype is one. CDR3 residues: CASKGIALETQYF. CDR3 nucleotide sequence: TGTGCCAGCAAAGGAATAGCGCTGGAGACCCAGTACTTC. The chain is built from TRBV6-2 or TRBV6-3 and TRBJ2-5, with a tentative D call TRBD2 (5 bases). Germline CDR1 reads MNHEY; CDR2 reads SVGEGT. The CDR3 totals 13 residues. V shed 7 bases and J shed 5 bases, with 14 bases lying between them.

The rearrangement links TRBV15 to TRBJ1-2; D is perhaps TRBD1 (5 bases). Looked up from germline, CDR1 is LNHNV and CDR2 is YYDKDF (reference sequence). This CDR3 is built from 13 residues. V was trimmed by 0 bases and J by 8 bases, leaving 10 bases between them. This CDR3 reads CATSRDQGSGYTF. DNA of the CDR3: TGTGCCACCAGCAGAGATCAGGGTTCGGGCTACACCTTC.

V is TRBV10-3 and J is TRBJ2-7, with TRBD2 matching over 8 bases. CDR1 ENHRY and CDR2 SYGVKD come from the germline V gene. The CDR3 contains 15 residues. Trimming at V came to 1 base and at J to 5 bases, leaving 7 bases not matched to a gene. Here the CDR3 reads CAISELPLAGDEQYF. The CDR3 nucleotides read TGTGCCATCAGTGAGTTACCCCTAGCGGGTGACGAGCAGTACTTC.

The chain employs TRBV7-3 and TRBJ1-1; 8 bases map to TRBD1. V was clipped by 5 bases and J by 2 bases; unmatched bases: 7. The CDR3 runs 15 residues. Germline V gives CDR1 SGHTA, CDR2 FQGTGA. CDR3 sequence (DNA): TGTGCCAGCAGCCCCGGACAGGGTGGTAACACTGAAGCTTTCTTT. Residues: CASSPGQGGNTEAFF.

The sample holds one count of this clonotype. As DNA, the CDR3 is TGTGCCAGCAGCCCCTCGGGACTCCTATATGGCTACACCTTC. This gives the protein CASSPSGLLYGYTF. V and J are TRBV2 and TRBJ1-2; tentative D call: TRBD1 (5 bases). The CDR3 is 14 amino acids. CDR1 is SNHLY and CDR2 is FYNNEI in the germline V gene. V lost 6 bases to trimming and J lost 5 bases, with 16 bases between them.

In this sample, this clonotype turned up a few times. The chain couples TRBV7-7 to TRBJ2-1; D unclear. V was cut by 5 bases and J by 7 bases, with 12 bases left in between. This CDR3 is 13 amino acids long. Germline loops: CDR1 SSHAT, CDR2 FNYEAQ (reference sequence). CDR3 DNA: TGTGCCAGCAGCCTTACGTGGGGTAATGAGCAGTTCTTC. It encodes CASSLTWGNEQFF. The entire variable domain, with the rest obtained from reference TRBV7-7 and TRBJ2-1, is as follows: GAGVSQSPRYKVTKRGQDVTLRCDPISSHATLYWYQQALGQGPEFLTYFNYEAQPDKSGLPSDRFSAERPEGSISTLTIQRTEQRDSAMYRCASSLTWGNEQFFGPGTRLTVL.

V is TRBV20-1 and J is TRBJ2-5; TRBD2 agrees at 11 bases. The germline V gene has CDR1 DFQATT and CDR2 SNEGSKA (reference sequence). Losses at the gene ends were 4 bases for V and 1 base for J; bases not matched to a gene: 11. There are 17 residues in the CDR3. The CDR3 nucleotides read TGCAGTGCTAAGGGACTACTAGCGGGGGAGCTCCAAGAGACCCAGTACTTC. Its protein product is CSAKGLLAGELQETQYF.

The chain has TRBV5-4 and TRBJ2-5; D ambiguous. Deletions cut 2 bases from V and 3 bases from J, with 8 bases between. Germline-derived CDR1 and CDR2 are SGHNT and YYREEE (reference sequence). The CDR3 runs 13 residues. The CDR3: CASSFGQEETQYF. The DNA of the CDR3 is TGTGCCAGCAGCTTTGGGCAGGAAGAGACCCAGTACTTC.

The chain joins TRBV4-2 to TRBJ2-1; D call uncertain. The CDR3 is 17 amino acids. Germline assignment: CDR1 LGHNA and CDR2 YNFKEQ. Trimming left V 0 bases short and J 6 bases short, with 18 bases between. CDR3 DNA sequence: TGTGCCAGCAGCCAAGATCAGGCCTGGCAAATTACCAATGAGCAGTTCTTC. Protein sequence: CASSQDQAWQITNEQFF.

The chain couples TRBV27 to TRBJ2-1, with D possibly TRBD2 on 7 matching bases. Trimming stripped 0 bases from V and 9 bases from J, with 18 bases between. CDR1 MNHEY and CDR2 SMNVEV come from the germline V gene (reference sequence). This CDR3 is 16 amino acids long. This CDR3 reads CASSLSLGGGRSEQFF. The DNA for the CDR3 is TGTGCCAGCAGTTTATCGTTGGGGGGGGGCCGCAGTGAGCAGTTCTTC.

This chain connects TRBV9 to TRBJ1-1, with D perhaps matching TRBD1 (6 bases). V was shortened by 0 bases and J by 3 bases, with 9 bases between the two germline ends. CDR1 and CDR2 (germline): SGDLS, YYNGEE. The CDR3 is made up of 14 amino acids. Here the CDR3 DNA reads TGTGCCAGCAGCGTAGGCGGGGGCTACACTGAAGCTTTCTTT. Translating gives CASSVGGGYTEAFF.

The chain combines TRBV20-1 with TRBJ1-1, with 7 bases aligning to TRBD1. V trimming: 4 bases; J trimming: 0 bases; junction bases outside the gene matches: 5. Germline assignment: CDR1 DFQATT and CDR2 SNEGSKA (reference sequence). The CDR3 is made up of 14 amino acids. CDR3 loop: CSATGTALNTEAFF. The CDR3 DNA reads as TGCAGTGCTACAGGGACAGCCTTGAACACTGAAGCTTTCTTT.

The genes are TRBV19 and TRBJ2-1; D ambiguous. This CDR3 has 14 residues. V lost 8 bases and J 4 bases, leaving 15 bases between the germline ends. Per germline, CDR1 LNHDA and CDR2 SQIVND (reference sequence). In nucleotides, the CDR3 is TGTGCCAGTGAACAGAAGGACGGATACAATGAGCAGTTCTTC. Residues: CASEQKDGYNEQFF.

The chain couples TRBV6-1 to TRBJ1-2; tentative D call: TRBD1 (6 bases). CDR3 length equals 11 residues. V lost 7 bases and J 6 bases, leaving 9 bases between the germline ends. The V gene's germline CDR1 is MNHNS and CDR2 SASEGT. The CDR3 DNA reads TGTGCCAGCACCTCAGGGGATGGCTACACCTTC. Amino acid sequence: CASTSGDGYTF.

V gene TRBV24-1 combines with J gene TRBJ2-2, with 7 positions matching TRBD1. CDR1 is KGHDR, CDR2 SFDVKD, per germline. V gave up 3 bases and J gave up 6 bases; unmatched junction bases: 3. CDR3 length equals 14 residues. The CDR3 spells CATSDQGGPGELFF. Written as DNA, the CDR3 is TGTGCCACCAGTGATCAAGGGGGCCCCGGGGAGCTGTTTTTT.

The chain combines TRBV5-4 with TRBJ1-1; D is unclear. This CDR3 spans 15 amino acids. The V end was cut by 2 bases, the J end by 3 bases, with 14 bases between. In germline, CDR1 is SGHNT, CDR2 YYREEE (reference sequence). CDR3 bases: TGTGCCAGCAGCTTATGGGGTAGATCGGACACTGAAGCTTTCTTT. It codes for CASSLWGRSDTEAFF.

J is TRBJ1-3 and V is TRBV28; 9 nucleotides match TRBD1. The CDR3 contains 19 residues. The germline V gene encodes CDR1 MDHEN and CDR2 SYDVKM. V was clipped by 5 bases and J by 0 bases; unmatched bases: 14. CDR3 nucleotides: TGTGCCAGCAGTCCGCGCCGGGACAGGGACCCTTTCTCTGGAAACACCATATATTTT. Translated, it gives CASSPRRDRDPFSGNTIYF.

The chain is built from TRBV9 and TRBJ1-1; 9 bases fit TRBD1. Germline CDR1 is SGDLS and CDR2 is YYNGEE. There are 16 residues in the CDR3. The junction had 6 bases not matched to a gene; V was cut back by 0 bases and J by 3 bases. CDR3 nucleotides: TGTGCCAGCAGCGTAGCGGACAGGGGAGGTTACACTGAAGCTTTCTTT. Translation: CASSVADRGGYTEAFF.

The chain recombines TRBV12-5 with TRBJ2-5; the D gene is possibly TRBD1 (6 bases). The CDR3 totals 14 residues. The ends were cut back, 5 bases at V and 4 bases at J, with 14 bases in the middle. Germline CDR1 is LGHNT and CDR2 is FRNRAP. The CDR3 reads CASGNDRSGETQYF. CDR3 nucleotides: TGTGCTAGTGGTAACGACAGGAGCGGAGAGACCCAGTACTTC.

This clonotype was seen once. The rearrangement joins TRBV9 to TRBJ2-2, with 10 positions matching TRBD2. The CDR3 is 15 residues long. The ends lost 4 bases at V and 3 bases at J; junction bases unmatched: 3. Per the germline V gene, CDR1 is SGDLS and CDR2 is YYNGEE. DNA of the CDR3: TGTGCCAGCAGCCGTCTAGCGGGGGACACCGGGGAGCTGTTTTTT. Translating gives CASSRLAGDTGELFF.

The J gene is TRBJ2-5, the V gene TRBV7-6, with 10 bases that match TRBD2. This CDR3 comprises 15 residues. J was trimmed by 2 bases and V by 7 bases; bases with no gene match: 7. Per the germline V gene, CDR1 is SGHVS and CDR2 is FNYEAQ. CDR3 sequence: CASTQGLARQETQYF. The CDR3 coding sequence is TGTGCCAGCACCCAGGGACTAGCGCGTCAAGAGACCCAGTACTTC.

This clonotype was counted once. V usage is TRBV6-1 and J usage is TRBJ2-3; unclear D gene. Germline loops: CDR1 MNHNS, CDR2 SASEGT. The CDR3 covers 16 residues. Trimming took off 5 bases at V and 2 bases at J, with 17 bases between the two ends. CDR3: CASSPAFGSTTDTQYF. In DNA form, the CDR3 reads TGTGCCAGCAGTCCCGCCTTCGGGTCTACCACAGATACGCAGTATTTT.